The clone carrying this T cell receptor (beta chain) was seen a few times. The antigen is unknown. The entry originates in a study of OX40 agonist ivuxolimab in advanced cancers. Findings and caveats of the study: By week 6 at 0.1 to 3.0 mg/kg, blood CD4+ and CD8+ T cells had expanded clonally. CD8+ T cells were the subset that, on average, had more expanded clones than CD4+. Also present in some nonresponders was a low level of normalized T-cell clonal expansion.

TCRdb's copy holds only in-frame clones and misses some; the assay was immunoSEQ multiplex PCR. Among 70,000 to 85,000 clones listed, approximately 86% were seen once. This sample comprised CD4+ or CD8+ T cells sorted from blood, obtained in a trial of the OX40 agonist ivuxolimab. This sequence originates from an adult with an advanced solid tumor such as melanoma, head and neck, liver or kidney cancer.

CDR3 residues: CAISQQGSGYTF. The CDR3 coding sequence is TGTGCCATCAGCCAACAGGGATCTGGCTACACCTTC. This chain uses TRBV10-3 with TRBJ1-2, with D perhaps matching TRBD1 (6 bases). Trimming removed 6 bases at V and 7 bases at J, with 12 bases between. The germline CDR1 and CDR2 sequences are ENHRY and SYGVKD. CDR3 length equals 12 residues.